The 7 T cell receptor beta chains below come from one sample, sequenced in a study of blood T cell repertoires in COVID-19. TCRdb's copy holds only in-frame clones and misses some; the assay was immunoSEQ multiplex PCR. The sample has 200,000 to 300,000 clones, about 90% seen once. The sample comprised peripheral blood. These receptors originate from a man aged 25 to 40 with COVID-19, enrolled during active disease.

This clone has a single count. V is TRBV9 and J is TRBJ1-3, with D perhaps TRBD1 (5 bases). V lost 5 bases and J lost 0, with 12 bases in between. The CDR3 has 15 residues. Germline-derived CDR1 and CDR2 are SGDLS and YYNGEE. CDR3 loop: CASSGGVTSGNTIYF. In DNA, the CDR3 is TGTGCCAGCAGTGGAGGGGTAACCTCTGGAAACACCATATATTTT.

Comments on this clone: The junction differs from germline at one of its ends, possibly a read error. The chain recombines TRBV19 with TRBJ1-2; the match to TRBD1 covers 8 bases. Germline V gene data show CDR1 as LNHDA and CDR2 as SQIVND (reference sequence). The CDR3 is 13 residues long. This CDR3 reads CASRLDRGPDRAF. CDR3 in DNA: TGTGCCAGTAGACTCGACAGGGGACCCGATCGCGCCTTC.

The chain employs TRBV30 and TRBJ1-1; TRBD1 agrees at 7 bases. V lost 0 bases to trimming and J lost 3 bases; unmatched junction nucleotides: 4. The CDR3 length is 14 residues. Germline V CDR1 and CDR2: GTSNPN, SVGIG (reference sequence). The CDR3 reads CAWSVQGLYTEAFF. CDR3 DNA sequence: TGTGCCTGGAGTGTACAGGGGTTGTACACTGAAGCTTTCTTT.

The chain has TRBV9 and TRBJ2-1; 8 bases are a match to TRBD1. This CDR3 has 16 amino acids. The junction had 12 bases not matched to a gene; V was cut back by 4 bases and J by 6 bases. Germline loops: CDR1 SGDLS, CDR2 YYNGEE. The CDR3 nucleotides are TGTGCCAGCAGCACTCGGACAGGGAGGCCCTCCAATGAGCAGTTCTTC. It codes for CASSTRTGRPSNEQFF.

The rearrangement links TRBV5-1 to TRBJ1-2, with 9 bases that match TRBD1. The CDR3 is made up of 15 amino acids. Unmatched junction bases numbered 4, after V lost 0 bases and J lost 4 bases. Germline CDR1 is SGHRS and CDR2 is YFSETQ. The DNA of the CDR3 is TGCGCCAGCAGCTTGGACAGGGGGCGCGCCTATGGCTACACCTTC. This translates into CASSLDRGRAYGYTF.

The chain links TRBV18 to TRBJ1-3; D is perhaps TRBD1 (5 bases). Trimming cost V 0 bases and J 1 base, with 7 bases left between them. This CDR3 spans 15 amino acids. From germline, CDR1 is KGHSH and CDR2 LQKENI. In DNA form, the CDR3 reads TGTGCCAGCTCACCACCGGGGGGATCTGGAAACACCATATATTTT. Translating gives CASSPPGGSGNTIYF.

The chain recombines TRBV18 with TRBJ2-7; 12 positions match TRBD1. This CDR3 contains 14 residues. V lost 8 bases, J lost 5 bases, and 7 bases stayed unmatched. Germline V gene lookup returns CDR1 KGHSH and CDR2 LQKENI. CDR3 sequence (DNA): TGTGCCAGCACGTTGGGACAGGGGGCCCACGAGCAGTACTTC. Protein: CASTLGQGAHEQYF.